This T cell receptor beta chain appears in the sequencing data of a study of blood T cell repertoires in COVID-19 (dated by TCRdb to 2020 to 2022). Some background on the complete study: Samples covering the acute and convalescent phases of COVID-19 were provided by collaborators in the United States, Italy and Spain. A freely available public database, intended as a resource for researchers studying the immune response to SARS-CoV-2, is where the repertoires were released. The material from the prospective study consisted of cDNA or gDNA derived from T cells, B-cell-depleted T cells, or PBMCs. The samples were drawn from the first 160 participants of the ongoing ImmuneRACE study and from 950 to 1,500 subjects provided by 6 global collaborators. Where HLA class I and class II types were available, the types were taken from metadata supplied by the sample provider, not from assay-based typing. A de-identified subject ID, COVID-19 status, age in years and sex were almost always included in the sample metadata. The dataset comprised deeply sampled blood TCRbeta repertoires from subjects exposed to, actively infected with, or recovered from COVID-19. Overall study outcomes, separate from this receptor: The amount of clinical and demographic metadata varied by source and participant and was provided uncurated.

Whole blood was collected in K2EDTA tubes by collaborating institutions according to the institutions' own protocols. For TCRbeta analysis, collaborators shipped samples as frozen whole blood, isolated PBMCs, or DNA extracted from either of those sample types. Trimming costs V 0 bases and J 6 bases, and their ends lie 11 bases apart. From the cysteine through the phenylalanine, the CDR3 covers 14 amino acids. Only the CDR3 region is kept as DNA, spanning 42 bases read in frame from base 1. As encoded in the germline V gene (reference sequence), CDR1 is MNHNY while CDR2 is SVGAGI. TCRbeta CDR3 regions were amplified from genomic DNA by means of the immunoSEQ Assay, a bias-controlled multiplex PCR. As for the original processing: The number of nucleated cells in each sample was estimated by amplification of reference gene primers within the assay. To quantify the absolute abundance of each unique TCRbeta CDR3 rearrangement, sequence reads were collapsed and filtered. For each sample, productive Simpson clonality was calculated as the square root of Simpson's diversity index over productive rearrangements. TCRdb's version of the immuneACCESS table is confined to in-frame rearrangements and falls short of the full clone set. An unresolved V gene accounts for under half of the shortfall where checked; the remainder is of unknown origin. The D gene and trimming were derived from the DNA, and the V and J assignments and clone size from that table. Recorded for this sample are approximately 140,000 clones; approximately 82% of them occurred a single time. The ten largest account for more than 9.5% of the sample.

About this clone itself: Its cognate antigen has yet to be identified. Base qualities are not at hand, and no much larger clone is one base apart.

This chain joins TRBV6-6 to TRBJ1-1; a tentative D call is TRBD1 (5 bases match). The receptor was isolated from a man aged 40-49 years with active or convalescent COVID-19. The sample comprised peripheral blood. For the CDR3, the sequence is CASSYSEAGAEAFF. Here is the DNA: TGTGCCAGCAGTTACTCGGAAGCGGGGGCTGAAGCTTTCTTT.